The 27 T cell receptor beta chains below all came from one sample that was sequenced in a study of post-analysis software for immune sequencing data. Study-level results: Patients carried 5 or 6 TRBV segments more frequently than controls did, and TRBV5-6, TRBV5-1 and TRBV20-1 were among them.

Their cognate antigens are unknown. TCR beta cDNA libraries had unique molecular identifiers. TCRdb re-derived calls from the PCR reads in MiXCR, one entry per CDR3 protein. The sample carries 700,000 to 800,000 distinct CDR3 sequences, less than 35% recorded once. The specimen sequenced was blood. These receptors came from a girl aged 5 to 17 with multiple sclerosis.

In its sample, this clonotype was seen a few times. The chain carries TRBV29-1 and TRBJ2-3; D might be TRBD1 (6 bases). The CDR3 consists of 12 residues. V lost 5 bases, J lost 5 bases, and 11 bases lay in between. The germline V gene has CDR1 SQVTM and CDR2 ANQGSEA. CDR3 bases: TGCAGCGTTCCACAGGGCGGAGATACGCAGTATTTT. This encodes CSVPQGGDTQYF.

The chain uses TRBV20-1 and TRBJ2-5, with 7 bases aligning to TRBD2. The J call may be mistaken, given a closer DNA end match to TRBJ2-7. From germline, CDR1 is DFQATT and CDR2 SNEGSKA (reference sequence). The CDR3 covers 12 residues. CDR3 coding DNA: TGCAGTGCGGGGGGGGGAATTCACGAGCAGTACTTC. Residues: CSAGGGIHEQYF.

V usage is TRBV20-1 and J usage is TRBJ2-7; D call uncertain. V was shortened by 8 bases and J by 3 bases, with 8 bases between the two germline ends. Germline CDR1 reads DFQATT; CDR2 reads SNEGSKA (reference sequence). The CDR3 is made up of 10 amino acids. CDR3 loop: CSTLGYEQYF. Written as DNA, the CDR3 is TGCAGTACCCTCGGCTACGAGCAGTACTTC.

J is TRBJ2-1 and V is TRBV20-1, with 8 bases lining up with TRBD2. CDR1 and CDR2 (germline): DFQATT, SNEGSKA (reference sequence). The junction had 14 bases not matched to a gene; V was cut back by 5 bases and J by 5 bases. The CDR3 extends over 16 amino acids. Here the CDR3 reads CSAGPRGAGGNNEQFF. CDR3 nucleotide sequence: TGCAGTGCTGGTCCCCGGGGGGCGGGGGGAAACAATGAGCAGTTCTTC.

The chain links TRBV28 to TRBJ2-7; D is undetermined. Trimming removed 8 bases from V and 10 bases from J, with 18 bases in between. The CDR3 sequence is 12 residues long. Germline CDR1 and CDR2: MDHEN and SYDVKM. The CDR3 here is CASSVRSMAQYF. As DNA, the CDR3 is TGTGCCAGCTCCGTCAGGAGTATGGCCCAGTACTTC. Drawing the rest from reference TRBV28 and TRBJ2-7, the complete variable domain is DVKVTQSSRYLVKRTGEKVFLECVQDMDHENMFWYRQDPGLGLRLIYFSYDVKMKEKGDIPEGYSVSREKKERFSLILESASTNQTSMYLCASSVRSMAQYFGPGTRLTVT.

At least ten counts were recorded for this clonotype. This chain links TRBV5-1 with TRBJ2-4, with 9 bases matching TRBD1. The V gene's germline CDR1 is SGHRS and CDR2 YFSETQ. With 4 bases clipped from V and 1 base from J, the junction kept 24 bases outside the gene matches. The CDR3 has 22 amino acids. DNA of the CDR3: TGCGCCAGCAGCGCGGAACTTAATGGACAGGGGAAGTGGGAGTGGGCCAAAAACATTCAGTACTTC. Amino acids: CASSAELNGQGKWEWAKNIQYF.

This clonotype was detected many times. The chain joins TRBV7-2 to TRBJ2-7, with D possibly being TRBD2 (6 bases). Germline loops: CDR1 SGHTA, CDR2 FQGNSA. CDR3 length: 15 amino acids. The V end lost 5 bases, the J end lost 0 bases, and 14 bases lay between the germline ends. The CDR3 bases are TGTGCCAGCAGCCCTGGAGGGACCAGCTCCTACGAGCAGTACTTC. As protein: CASSPGGTSSYEQYF.

The CDR3 DNA is TGTGCCAGCAGCTTTGGTCTAGCGGGGGCGAGCCAAGAGACCCAGTACTTC. It specifies CASSFGLAGASQETQYF. The chain combines TRBV7-2 with TRBJ2-5; 10 bases are shared with TRBD2. Per germline, CDR1 SGHTA and CDR2 FQGNSA. This CDR3 spans 17 amino acids. J was trimmed by 1 base and V by 3 bases; bases with no gene match: 8.

This rearrangement joins TRBV5-1 to TRBJ2-1; D could derive from TRBD1 or TRBD2 (6 bases each). The V end was cut by 7 bases, the J end by 3 bases, with 14 bases between. Germline lookup yields CDR1 SGHRS and CDR2 YFSETQ. This CDR3 comprises 14 residues. CDR3 loop: CASGARGRYNEQFF. CDR3 coding DNA: TGCGCCAGCGGCGCCCGGGGGCGCTACAATGAGCAGTTCTTC.

The rearrangement links TRBV29-1 to TRBJ1-4; D is ambiguous. The CDR3 runs to 13 residues. Between the trimmed V and J ends, which lost 2 bases and 2 bases, there was a span of 6 bases. The germline gives CDR1 SQVTM, CDR2 ANQGSEA. The CDR3 DNA is TGCAGCGTTGAAACCCAGACTAATGAAAAACTGTTTTTT. It codes for CSVETQTNEKLFF. Supplemented by reference TRBV29-1 and TRBJ1-4, the full variable domain reads SAVISQKPSRDICQRGTSLTIQCQVDSQVTMMFWYRQQPGQSLTLIATANQGSEATYESGFVIDKFPISRPNLTFSTLTVSNMSPEDSSIYLCSVETQTNEKLFFGSGTQLSVL.

This clonotype was picked up many times. The chain uses TRBV29-1 and TRBJ2-1, with a tentative D call TRBD2 (6 bases). Germline V CDR1 and CDR2: SQVTM, ANQGSEA. This CDR3 has 13 residues. Deletions cut 8 bases from V and 5 bases from J, with 16 bases between. The CDR3 is CSFSSDTDNEQFF. The CDR3 coding sequence is TGCAGCTTCTCTAGCGACACTGACAATGAGCAGTTCTTC.

This clonotype was seen a few times. This rearrangement joins TRBV4-3 to TRBJ2-3; 11 bases fit TRBD2. Germline values: CDR1 LGHNA, CDR2 YSLEER. Trimming took 3 bases from V and 3 from J; bases not matched to a gene: 5. The CDR3 extends over 16 amino acids. CDR3 in DNA: TGCGCCAGCAGCCAGCTAGCGGGAGGAGTTACAGATACGCAGTATTTT. Its protein is CASSQLAGGVTDTQYF.

The chain uses TRBV5-1 and TRBJ2-3; a weak D match, TRBD1 (5 bases). V was pared by 0 bases and J by 4 bases, with 9 bases between. CDR3 length: 14 amino acids. CDR1 and CDR2 from the germline V gene are SGHRS and YFSETQ. CDR3 residues: CASSLDRRSDTQYF. In DNA form, the CDR3 reads TGCGCCAGCAGCTTGGACAGGCGGTCAGATACGCAGTATTTT.

This clonotype was observed many times. The chain carries TRBV5-1 and TRBJ2-6; the D gene is possibly TRBD1 (6 bases). Germline-derived CDR1 and CDR2 are SGHRS and YFSETQ. Trimming removed 2 bases from V and 8 bases from J, with 8 bases in between. The CDR3 length is 13 residues. CDR3: CASSFTGPNVLTF. CDR3 bases: TGCGCCAGCAGCTTCACAGGGCCCAACGTCCTGACTTTC.

This clonotype was picked up a small number of times. J is TRBJ2-5 and V is TRBV10-2; 9 bases line up with TRBD2. The V segment lost 0 bases and the J segment 3 bases; nucleotides outside the gene matches: 11. The CDR3 length is 18 residues. Germline V gene sequence: CDR1 WSHSY, CDR2 SAAADI. CDR3 sequence: CASSESASGTDLKETQYF. The CDR3 DNA sequence: TGCGCCAGCAGTGAGTCGGCTAGCGGGACCGACTTAAAAGAGACCCAGTACTTC.

This chain links TRBV2 with TRBJ1-1; no definite D call. The CDR3 extends over 13 amino acids. In germline, CDR1 is SNHLY, CDR2 FYNNEI. V lost 3 bases and J 2 bases, leaving 7 bases between the germline ends. The CDR3 coding sequence is TGTGCCAGCAGTGACCAGTACAACACTGAAGCTTTCTTT. It is translated as CASSDQYNTEAFF. The complete variable domain, with remaining parts taken from reference TRBV2 and TRBJ1-1, reads EPEVTQTPSHQVTQMGQEVILRCVPISNHLYFYWYRQILGQKVEFLVSFYNNEISEKSEIFDDQFSVERPDGSNFTLKIRSTKLEDSAMYFCASSDQYNTEAFFGQGTRLTVV.

This clonotype was detected only a few times. The chain uses TRBV20-1 and TRBJ1-3; no clear D gene. Deletions cut 6 bases from V and 3 bases from J, with 9 bases between. Germline-derived CDR1 and CDR2 are DFQATT and SNEGSKA (reference sequence). CDR3 length: 12 amino acids. CDR3 nucleotides: TGCAGTGCCCGGGAAGTTGGAAACACCATATATTTT. This encodes CSAREVGNTIYF.

The rearrangement uses TRBV7-9 and TRBJ1-2, with D possibly matching TRBD1 (6 bases). Between the trimmed V and J ends, which lost 5 bases and 4 bases, there was a span of 17 bases. Germline CDR1 SEHNR, CDR2 FQNEAQ (reference sequence). The CDR3 has 15 residues. The CDR3 bases are TGTGCCAGCAGCCAGGAACAGGGAAGTAGCTATGGCTACACCTTC. Translated: CASSQEQGSSYGYTF. Based on the CDR3 plus reference TRBV7-9 and TRBJ1-2, the full variable domain is DTGVSQNPRHKITKRGQNVTFRCDPISEHNRLYWYRQTLGQGPEFLTYFQNEAQLEKSRLLSDRFSAERPKGSFSTLEIQRTEQGDSAMYLCASSQEQGSSYGYTFGSGTRLTVV.

This chain joins TRBV6-2 or TRBV6-3 and TRBJ2-1, with D unresolved. CDR1 MNHEY and CDR2 SVGEGT come from the germline V gene. The V end was cut by 3 bases, the J end by 0 bases, with 9 bases between. CDR3 size: 15 residues. The DNA of the CDR3 is TGTGCCAGCAGTTATAGGCGGAACTCCTACAATGAGCAGTTCTTC. It is translated as CASSYRRNSYNEQFF.

This clonotype was observed many times. The chain recombines TRBV4-3 with TRBJ2-1, with 11 bases lining up with TRBD2. The CDR3 runs 15 residues. In germline, CDR1 is LGHNA, CDR2 YSLEER. Trimming removed 3 bases from V and 5 bases from J; junction bases left unmatched: 3. The CDR3 nucleotides read TGCGCCAGCAGCCACCTGGGACTAGCGGACAATGAGCAGTTCTTC. Translated, it gives CASSHLGLADNEQFF.

This clonotype was seen at least ten times. The chain links TRBV7-2 to TRBJ2-3; the D is unclear. V was clipped by 3 bases and J by 1 base, with 2 bases between them. Germline CDR1 reads SGHTA; CDR2 reads FQGNSA. CDR3 length equals 12 residues. CDR3: CASSFGTDTQYF. The CDR3, as DNA: TGTGCCAGCAGCTTCGGCACAGATACGCAGTATTTT.

This clonotype has a handful of counts. The V gene is TRBV12-3 or TRBV12-4, the J gene TRBJ2-1; no definite D call. Deletions cut 1 base from V and 10 bases from J, with 8 bases between. The CDR3 consists of 12 residues. The DNA for the CDR3 is TGTGCCAGCAGTTTAGGTCTCACAGAGCAGTTCTTC. Amino acids: CASSLGLTEQFF.

The V call is TRBV6-6, the J call TRBJ2-5; tentatively, D is TRBD1 (5 bases). CDR3 length: 14 residues. Germline V lookup: CDR1 MNHNY, CDR2 SVGAGI (reference sequence). The V end lost 10 bases, the J end lost 3 bases, and 18 bases lay between the germline ends. This CDR3 reads CATSLDRREETQYF. The CDR3, as DNA: TGTGCCACCAGCCTCGACAGAAGGGAAGAGACCCAGTACTTC.

This clonotype was seen many times. The chain is built from TRBV29-1 and TRBJ2-7; 7 nucleotides align to TRBD1. Germline assignment: CDR1 SQVTM and CDR2 ANQGSEA. The CDR3 has 15 amino acids. With 4 bases clipped from V and 1 base from J, the junction kept 10 bases outside the gene matches. DNA for the CDR3: TGCAGCGTTGTATCCTCCCGGGACAGATCCTACGAGCAGTACTTC. Its translation: CSVVSSRDRSYEQYF.

The chain couples TRBV7-9 to TRBJ2-1, with TRBD2 matching over 14 bases. CDR3 length: 19 residues. Per germline, CDR1 SEHNR and CDR2 FQNEAQ (reference sequence). V trimming: 2 bases; J trimming: 3 bases; junction bases outside the gene matches: 9. As DNA, the CDR3 is TGTGCCAGCAGCTTAAACTACGGGACTAGCGGGGGACGCTACAATGAGCAGTTCTTC. It specifies CASSLNYGTSGGRYNEQFF.

In this sample, this clonotype turned up a few times. The chain uses TRBV7-2 and TRBJ1-5; 7 bases match TRBD1. V shed 0 bases and J 3 bases; nucleotides not matched to a gene: 5. Germline CDR1 SGHTA, CDR2 FQGNSA. The CDR3 length is 16 residues. The CDR3 coding sequence is TGTGCCAGCAGCTTAGCGGGGGACAGCTACAATCAGCCCCAGCATTTT. Residues: CASSLAGDSYNQPQHF.

The CDR3 here is CASSEHLPNNEQFF. CDR3 DNA: TGTGCCAGCAGTGAACATCTCCCGAACAATGAGCAGTTCTTC. The rearrangement joins TRBV6-1 to TRBJ2-1; unclear D gene. The germline gives CDR1 MNHNS, CDR2 SASEGT. This CDR3 has 14 residues. V was cut by 2 bases and J by 5 bases, with 10 bases left in between.